This passage covers 20 T cell receptor beta chains from one sample sequenced in a study of OX40 agonist ivuxolimab in advanced cancers. TCRdb keeps only in-frame clones here, not all; method: immunoSEQ multiplex PCR. The repertoire has more than 50,000 clones, 70% to 90% of them found once; the top ten carry approximately 5%. This material consisted of CD4+ or CD8+ T cells sorted from blood, taken in a trial of the OX40 agonist ivuxolimab. The source is an adult with an advanced solid tumor such as melanoma, head and neck, liver or kidney cancer.

The rearrangement joins TRBV29-1 to TRBJ1-1; 8 bases fit TRBD1. Germline trimming cut 2 bases from V and 8 bases from J; bases unmatched to any gene: 22. The V gene's germline CDR1 is SQVTM and CDR2 ANQGSEA. The CDR3 covers 18 residues. CDR3 DNA sequence: TGCAGCGTTGAACCAACAATCCTAAGGACAGGGAATATAAGGGAAGCTTTCTTT. As protein: CSVEPTILRTGNIREAFF.

The genes are TRBV7-2 and TRBJ2-5; possibly TRBD2 for D (5 bases). V lost 1 base, J lost 4 bases, and 13 bases lay in between. Per the germline V gene, CDR1 is SGHTA and CDR2 is FQGNSA. The CDR3 has 15 residues. The CDR3 DNA is TGTGCCAGCAGCTTAGGAGGGAGTGTGAGAGAGACCCAGTACTTC. Translation gives CASSLGGSVRETQYF.

V and J are TRBV5-4 and TRBJ2-7; D perhaps matches TRBD1 (5 bases). There are 14 residues in the CDR3. V was clipped by 4 bases and J by 5 bases, with 16 bases between them. CDR1 and CDR2 (germline): SGHNT, YYREEE (reference sequence). CDR3: CASSVGAALNEQYF. As DNA, the CDR3 is TGTGCCAGCAGCGTAGGGGCAGCCCTCAACGAGCAGTACTTC.

The chain links TRBV19 to TRBJ2-3; TRBD1 is a possible D gene (5 bases). The V gene lost 1 base and the J gene lost 8 bases, with 7 bases spanning the gap. The germline gives CDR1 LNHDA, CDR2 SQIVND (reference sequence). The CDR3 is 12 amino acids. CDR3 amino acids: CASSIAQGTQYF. DNA of the CDR3: TGTGCCAGTAGTATAGCCCAGGGTACGCAGTATTTT.

The J gene is TRBJ2-7, the V gene TRBV5-1; D is uncertain. V lost 0 bases, J lost 2 bases, and 9 bases lay in between. The germline CDR1 and CDR2 sequences are SGHRS and YFSETQ. The CDR3 loop spans 14 amino acids. The DNA of the CDR3 is TGCGCCAGCAGCTTGGGCGTCGGAGCCTACGAGCAGTACTTC. Residues: CASSLGVGAYEQYF.

J is TRBJ1-2 and V is TRBV9; TRBD1 might be the D (5 bases). V dropped 4 bases and J dropped 7 bases, with 20 bases sitting between them. Germline V CDR1 and CDR2: SGDLS, YYNGEE. The CDR3 runs 15 residues. CDR3 sequence (DNA): TGTGCCAGCAGCCCCCTAAGGATAGGGGCAGGTGGCTACACCTTC. It translates to CASSPLRIGAGGYTF. The full variable domain, in which reference TRBV9 and TRBJ1-2 provide the parts outside the CDR3, is DSGVTQTPKHLITATGQRVTLRCSPRSGDLSVYWYQQSLDQGLQFLIQYYNGEERAKGNILERFSAQQFPDLHSELNLSSLELGDSALYFCASSPLRIGAGGYTFGSGTRLTVV.

The chain joins TRBV19 to TRBJ1-1; TRBD1 is a possible D gene (6 bases). The V gene lost 1 base and the J gene lost 1 base, with 19 bases spanning the gap. Germline V gives CDR1 LNHDA, CDR2 SQIVND (reference sequence). There are 18 residues in the CDR3. The CDR3 DNA follows: TGTGCCAGTAGTATAGTGAGGGAGGACAGACAGAGGAACACTGAAGCTTTCTTT. It specifies CASSIVREDRQRNTEAFF. Full variable domain (remainder filled in from reference TRBV19 and TRBJ1-1): DGGITQSPKYLFRKEGQNVTLSCEQNLNHDAMYWYRQDPGQGLRLIYYSQIVNDFQKGDIAEGYSVSREKKESFPLTVTSAQKNPTAFYLCASSIVREDRQRNTEAFFGQGTRLTVV.

The chain couples TRBV5-1 to TRBJ1-1, with no clear D. This CDR3 region has 14 residues. V dropped 2 bases and J dropped 1 base, with 9 bases sitting between them. Germline V CDR1 and CDR2: SGHRS, YFSETQ. The CDR3 DNA sequence: TGCGCCAGCAGCTTAACTACCGAGAACACTGAAGCTTTCTTT. It encodes CASSLTTENTEAFF.

The chain is built from TRBV7-9 and TRBJ2-7; 7 nucleotides agree with TRBD1. CDR1 and CDR2 from the germline V gene are SEHNR and FQNEAQ (reference sequence). V lost 5 bases and J lost 4; bases outside the gene matches: 8. This CDR3 region has 14 residues. CDR3: CASSIDREGYEQYF. The CDR3 DNA reads TGTGCCAGCAGCATAGACAGGGAAGGGTACGAGCAGTACTTC.

The V call is TRBV6-1, the J call TRBJ2-5; D is unresolved. The CDR3 runs to 16 residues. Germline values: CDR1 MNHNS, CDR2 SASEGT. The V and J ends lost 4 bases and 4 bases respectively, with 19 bases between them. The CDR3 region is CASSANPHLFGETQYF. CDR3 DNA sequence: TGTGCCAGCAGTGCAAACCCCCATTTATTCGGAGAGACCCAGTACTTC.

The chain is built from TRBV10-3 and TRBJ1-5; a possible D gene is TRBD1 (5 bases). The V end lost 3 bases, the J end lost 1 base, and 10 bases lay between the germline ends. There are 15 residues in the CDR3. Germline V gives CDR1 ENHRY, CDR2 SYGVKD. CDR3 nucleotide sequence: TGTGCCATCAGTGAAATAAAGGGGAGCAATCAGCCCCAGCATTTT. This gives the protein CAISEIKGSNQPQHF.

This clone appeared once. The CDR3 region is CASSVQETQYF. The CDR3 DNA reads as TGTGCCAGCAGTGTCCAAGAGACCCAGTACTTC. The rearrangement links TRBV6-1 to TRBJ2-5, with D hard to call. The V end was cut by 4 bases, the J end by 1 base, with 1 base between. The CDR3 spans 11 residues. CDR1 and CDR2 from the germline V gene are MNHNS and SASEGT.

The chain employs TRBV5-4 and TRBJ2-1; perhaps TRBD2 as D (6 bases). V was cut by 0 bases and J by 4 bases, with 8 bases left in between. The CDR3 loop spans 14 amino acids. CDR1 is SGHNT and CDR2 is YYREEE in the germline V gene (reference sequence). CDR3 in DNA: TGTGCCAGCAGCTTGGCGGGGGAGTACAATGAGCAGTTCTTC. Amino acids: CASSLAGEYNEQFF.

The chain uses TRBV30 and TRBJ2-1; 15 positions match TRBD2. Germline values: CDR1 GTSNPN, CDR2 SVGIG (reference sequence). With V trimmed by 1 base and J by 0 bases, 13 bases remained unmatched. This CDR3 comprises 21 residues. The CDR3 nucleotides are TGTGCCTGGAGTGCCGGGCGGACTAGCGGGAGGGGGAAACTCTCCTACAATGAGCAGTTCTTC. Its protein product is CAWSAGRTSGRGKLSYNEQFF.

The CDR3 nucleotides are TGTGCCAGCAGCTTAGTTTTTAGGTCGCGGGAGGACCCCTACAATGAGCAGTTCTTC. This sequence encodes CASSLVFRSREDPYNEQFF. This rearrangement joins TRBV7-8 to TRBJ2-1; 8 positions agree with TRBD2. V was pared by 1 base and J by 2 bases, with 13 bases of the junction left unmatched. The CDR3 is 19 amino acids. The germline V gene encodes CDR1 SGHVS and CDR2 FQNEAQ.

This chain connects TRBV4-2 to TRBJ2-7; tentatively, D is TRBD1 (6 bases). V was clipped by 2 bases and J by 4 bases, with 15 bases between them. The CDR3 has 15 amino acids. Germline CDR1 LGHNA, CDR2 YNFKEQ. The CDR3 here is CASSQSRDTQYEQYF. CDR3 bases: TGTGCCAGCAGCCAATCCCGGGACACCCAATACGAGCAGTACTTC.

The chain couples TRBV11-2 to TRBJ1-5, with D unclear. This CDR3 spans 13 amino acids. V gave up 5 bases and J gave up 4 bases, with 9 bases separating them. Germline assignment: CDR1 SGHAT and CDR2 FQNNGV. The CDR3 reads CASSRSQNQPQHF. CDR3 sequence (DNA): TGTGCCAGCAGCCGCAGCCAAAATCAGCCCCAGCATTTT.

This chain joins TRBV6-5 and TRBJ2-2; D is perhaps TRBD2 (6 bases). The CDR3 runs 12 residues. Between the trimmed V and J ends, which lost 7 bases and 3 bases, there was a span of 6 bases. The V gene's germline CDR1 is MNHEY and CDR2 SVGAGI. The CDR3 DNA follows: TGTGCCAGCACGGGAGACACCGGGGAGCTGTTTTTT. It is translated as CASTGDTGELFF.

This clone showed up just a few times. This chain connects TRBV19 to TRBJ2-7, with D perhaps being TRBD1 or TRBD2 (7 bases each). V was pared by 5 bases and J by 5 bases, with 16 bases between. The CDR3 length is 14 residues. Per the germline V gene, CDR1 is LNHDA and CDR2 is SQIVND (reference sequence). CDR3 in amino acids: CASSSQGRGDEQYF. CDR3 nucleotides: TGTGCCAGTAGTTCACAGGGGAGGGGCGACGAGCAGTACTTC.

About this clone itself: Germline is not matched at one junction end, which may reflect a read error. The chain uses TRBV7-9 and TRBJ2-7, with 12 bases identical to TRBD1. Germline V gene sequence: CDR1 SEHNR, CDR2 FQNEAQ (reference sequence). The CDR3 runs 13 residues. The CDR3 spells CASTGTGGLRLDF. The CDR3 DNA reads as TGTGCCAGCACCGGGACAGGGGGCCTGCGGTTAGACTTC. Full variable domain (outside the CDR3, taken from reference TRBV7-9 and TRBJ2-7): DTGVSQNPRHKITKRGQNVTFRCDPISEHNRLYWYRQTLGQGPEFLTYFQNEAQLEKSRLLSDRFSAERPKGSFSTLEIQRTEQGDSAMYLCASTGTGGLRLDFGPGTRLTVT.